This passage covers 28 T cell receptor beta chains from one sample sequenced in a study of blood T cell repertoires in COVID-19. Only in-frame clones appear in the TCRdb table, and some are missing; sequencing was by immunoSEQ multiplex PCR. The data hold 170,000 or so clones, with roughly four fifths observed a single time. Sequenced material: peripheral blood. The source of these receptors is a woman aged 70 to 79 with COVID-19, enrolled during active disease.

The V and J genes are TRBV7-9 and TRBJ1-5, with 8 bases that match TRBD1. Germline lookup yields CDR1 SEHNR and CDR2 FQNEAQ (reference sequence). The V and J ends lost 4 bases and 7 bases, in that order; junction bases with no gene match: 6. This CDR3 has 14 amino acids. CDR3 amino acids: CASSYATGDQPQHF. The CDR3 nucleotides are TGTGCCAGCAGCTACGCGACAGGGGACCAGCCCCAGCATTTT.

The chain recombines TRBV7-2 with TRBJ1-1; 7 nucleotides match TRBD1. The CDR3 consists of 14 residues. Germline lookup yields CDR1 SGHTA and CDR2 FQGNSA. V was clipped by 5 bases and J by 1 base; unmatched bases: 4. CDR3 sequence reads: CASSKTGPNTEAFF. The CDR3 coding sequence is TGTGCCAGCAGCAAGACAGGGCCGAACACTGAAGCTTTCTTT.

DNA for the CDR3: TGTGCCAGCAGTTTCACACCGGGACAGGGAAGACACGAGCAGTACTTC. Translating it yields CASSFTPGQGRHEQYF. The chain couples TRBV2 to TRBJ2-7, with 9 bases matching TRBD1. The CDR3 consists of 16 residues. Per germline, CDR1 SNHLY and CDR2 FYNNEI. J was trimmed by 5 bases and V by 5 bases; bases with no gene match: 13.

In its sample, this clone was seen a few times. The chain combines TRBV14 with TRBJ2-7; TRBD1 agrees at 7 bases. V was pared by 6 bases and J by 5 bases, with 7 bases of the junction left unmatched. Germline CDR1 reads SGHDN; CDR2 reads FVKESK. The CDR3 loop spans 13 amino acids. For the CDR3, the DNA is TGTGCCAGCAGTTGGGGACAGTTCGACGAGCAGTACTTC. This codes for CASSWGQFDEQYF. Full variable domain (remainder filled in from reference TRBV14 and TRBJ2-7): EAGVTQFPSHSVIEKGQTVTLRCDPISGHDNLYWYRRVMGKEIKFLLHFVKESKQDESGMPNNRFLAERTGGTYSTLKVQPAELEDSGVYFCASSWGQFDEQYFGPGTRLTVT.

The chain joins TRBV30 to TRBJ2-7; a weak D match, TRBD2 (5 bases). Germline CDR1 is GTSNPN and CDR2 is SVGIG (reference sequence). Trimming removed 0 bases at V and 6 bases at J, with 15 bases between. The CDR3 is made up of 14 amino acids. The CDR3 DNA sequence: TGTGCCTGGAGTGTCCGGGGTACTAGGCGCGAGCAGTACTTC. Translation gives CAWSVRGTRREQYF.

V and J are TRBV9 and TRBJ1-3, with 9 bases fitting TRBD2. The J call may be incorrect, as the DNA end agrees better with TRBJ2-2. Germline-derived CDR1 and CDR2 are SGDLS and YYNGEE. CDR3 length: 16 amino acids. Written as DNA, the CDR3 is TGTGCCAGCAGCCCAAGACTAGCGGCAAACACCGGGGAGCTGTTTTTT. Encoded protein: CASSPRLAANTGELFF.

The CDR3 is CASSLTGGRVEQFF. Written as DNA, the CDR3 is TGTGCCAGCAGCTTAACAGGGGGTAGGGTTGAGCAGTTCTTC. V and J are TRBV7-2 and TRBJ2-1, with 8 bases matching TRBD1. J gave up 9 bases and V 2 bases, and 6 bases lay outside the gene matches. This CDR3 region has 14 residues. Germline V gene lookup returns CDR1 SGHTA and CDR2 FQGNSA.

The V gene is TRBV2, the J gene TRBJ2-7, with 8 bases identical to TRBD2. The length of the CDR3 is 14 residues. J lost 6 bases, V lost 6 bases, and 10 bases had no gene match. Germline lookup yields CDR1 SNHLY and CDR2 FYNNEI. The CDR3 DNA follows: TGTGCCAGCAGCATGGGACTAGGGTTACGCGAGCAGTACTTC. It encodes CASSMGLGLREQYF.

The chain couples TRBV19 to TRBJ1-6; D perhaps matches TRBD1 (6 bases). The CDR3 spans 15 residues. V dropped 6 bases and J dropped 10 bases, with 19 bases sitting between them. CDR1 and CDR2 from the germline V gene are LNHDA and SQIVND (reference sequence). DNA for the CDR3: TGTGCCAGTAGCATACAAGGCCAGGGGAACTCACCCCTCCACTTT. Its translation: CASSIQGQGNSPLHF.

This chain uses TRBV7-3 with TRBJ1-1, with 7 bases lining up with TRBD1. The germline V gene has CDR1 SGHTA and CDR2 FQGTGA. Trimming at V came to 5 bases and at J to 5 bases, leaving 5 bases not matched to a gene. The length of the CDR3 is 13 residues. The CDR3, as DNA: TGTGCCAGCAGCCCTCAGGGGGGAACTGAAGCTTTCTTT. This gives the protein CASSPQGGTEAFF.

CDR3 coding DNA: TGTGCCAGTAGTATGACTCTTAGCACAGATACGCAGTATTTT. Its protein is CASSMTLSTDTQYF. The rearrangement joins TRBV19 to TRBJ2-3; D ambiguous. V was clipped by 3 bases and J by 0 bases, with 7 bases between them. Germline CDR1 is LNHDA and CDR2 is SQIVND (reference sequence). The CDR3 length is 14 residues.

V and J are TRBV10-3 and TRBJ2-7, with 9 positions matching TRBD2. V lost 2 bases, J lost 2 bases, and 16 bases stayed unmatched. In germline, CDR1 is ENHRY, CDR2 SYGVKD. The CDR3 is made up of 19 amino acids. CDR3 nucleotides: TGTGCCATCAGTGAGCCGCCCGGATCGATAGCGGGAGAGACCTACGAGCAGTACTTC. Protein product: CAISEPPGSIAGETYEQYF.

This clone was picked up one time. The V call is TRBV19, the J call TRBJ1-2; D perhaps matches TRBD1 (5 bases). The ends were cut back, 7 bases at V and 2 bases at J, with 23 bases in the middle. The germline V gene has CDR1 LNHDA and CDR2 SQIVND (reference sequence). The CDR3 consists of 17 residues. CDR3: CASNQGANGVVNYGYTF. The CDR3 DNA sequence: TGTGCCAGTAATCAAGGGGCGAACGGAGTAGTGAACTATGGCTACACCTTC.

The chain combines TRBV11-3 with TRBJ2-2; maybe TRBD1 (5 bases). Per the germline V gene, CDR1 is SGHNT and CDR2 is YENEEA. Trimming stripped 1 base from V and 1 base from J, with 13 bases between. The CDR3 contains 17 residues. The CDR3 DNA follows: TGTGCCAGCAGCTTAGGTACCACAGGAGTGAACACCGGGGAGCTGTTTTTT. The encoded protein is CASSLGTTGVNTGELFF.

The rearrangement uses TRBV5-4 and TRBJ2-2; D might be TRBD1 (6 bases). The V and J ends lost 2 bases and 3 bases respectively, with 14 bases between them. The CDR3 runs to 16 residues. CDR1 is SGHNT and CDR2 is YYREEE in the germline V gene (reference sequence). CDR3 DNA: TGTGCCAGCAGCTTACCAGGGGACCCATACACCGGGGAGCTGTTTTTT. This gives the protein CASSLPGDPYTGELFF.

The chain couples TRBV5-1 to TRBJ1-5; D gene unclear. Trimming took off 5 bases at V and 3 bases at J, with 9 bases between the two ends. Per the germline V gene, CDR1 is SGHRS and CDR2 is YFSETQ. The CDR3 has 13 amino acids. The DNA of the CDR3 is TGCGCCAGCAGGGGAGACGACAATCAGCCCCAGCATTTT. Translated, it gives CASRGDDNQPQHF.

J is TRBJ1-4 and V is TRBV7-8; 11 nucleotides match TRBD1. The CDR3 is 16 residues long. The germline V gene encodes CDR1 SGHVS and CDR2 FQNEAQ. Trimming cost V 3 bases and J 6 bases; bases outside gene matches: 6. CDR3 residues: CASSFGTGQGDEKLFF. As DNA, the CDR3 is TGTGCCAGCAGCTTCGGAACGGGACAGGGGGATGAAAAACTGTTTTTT.

For the CDR3, the DNA is TGTGCCAGCTCACCATTAGACAGTAATCAGCCCCAGCATTTT. It translates to CASSPLDSNQPQHF. This chain uses TRBV18 with TRBJ1-5; D might be TRBD1 (5 bases). Trimming cost V 2 bases and J 4 bases, with 9 bases left between them. Germline V lookup: CDR1 KGHSH, CDR2 LQKENI. The CDR3 runs 14 residues. Supplemented by reference TRBV18 and TRBJ1-5, the full variable domain reads NAGVMQNPRHLVRRRGQEARLRCSPMKGHSHVYWYRQLPEEGLKFMVYLQKENIIDESGMPKERFSAEFPKEGPSILRIQQVVRGDSAAYFCASSPLDSNQPQHFGDGTRLSIL.

The V call is TRBV28, the J call TRBJ2-6; the D gene is possibly TRBD1 (6 bases). Trimming pared 6 bases from V and 0 bases from J, leaving 27 bases between. The CDR3 covers 21 residues. CDR1 is MDHEN and CDR2 is SYDVKM in the germline V gene. The CDR3 is CASSAVRASGTPDSGANVLTF. The DNA of the CDR3 is TGTGCCAGCAGCGCGGTCCGCGCCTCCGGGACACCTGACTCTGGGGCCAACGTCCTGACTTTC.

This clone was recorded a few times. The gene calls are TRBV11-2 and TRBJ2-3; tentatively, D is TRBD1 (5 bases). Germline CDR1 and CDR2: SGHAT and FQNNGV. This CDR3 contains 14 residues. The germline V and J ends were trimmed by 3 bases and 2 bases, with 9 bases remaining between them. CDR3 sequence reads: CASSFTGHTDTQYF. In DNA, the CDR3 is TGTGCCAGCAGCTTCACAGGACACACAGATACGCAGTATTTT.

Regarding this clone: The CDR3 does not end in the conserved phenylalanine or tryptophan, so this is likely a read error. The DNA is omitted, as the CDR3 cannot be located on it reliably, and the CDR3 follows TCRdb's listing. The genes are TRBV5-6 and TRBJ2-7; the D call in the table, TRBD1, was not verified against the DNA. Germline V gene data show CDR1 as SGHDT and CDR2 as YYEEEE. The CDR3 sequence runs 14 residues, both termini included. CDR3 residues: CASSKGDRGWDGRI.

The V call is TRBV7-3, the J call TRBJ2-6; 8 bases are a match to TRBD1. The CDR3 is 16 amino acids. Germline V gene data show CDR1 as SGHTA and CDR2 as FQGTGA. The V segment lost 5 bases and the J segment 0 bases; nucleotides outside the gene matches: 3. DNA for the CDR3: TGTGCCAGCAGCCGCGGACAGGGCTCTGGGGCCAACGTCCTGACTTTC. Translating it yields CASSRGQGSGANVLTF.

The chain links TRBV7-9 to TRBJ2-7, with 11 bases fitting TRBD2. Per the germline V gene, CDR1 is SEHNR and CDR2 is FQNEAQ (reference sequence). This CDR3 contains 15 residues. V lost 1 base and J lost 4; bases outside the gene matches: 3. CDR3 loop: CASSLGLAGLYEQYF. CDR3 sequence (DNA): TGTGCCAGCAGCTTAGGACTAGCGGGGCTATACGAGCAGTACTTC.

This clone was counted once. This sequence joins TRBV28 and TRBJ2-3; weak D call: TRBD1 (6 bases). Germline-derived CDR1 and CDR2 are MDHEN and SYDVKM. Trimming stripped 5 bases from V and 1 base from J, with 31 bases between. The CDR3 is 21 residues long. The CDR3 region has the DNA TGTGCCAGCAGTACCCCTGCGGGCGGAGGAACAGGGAAGAGTGGCACAGATACGCAGTATTTT. This translates into CASSTPAGGGTGKSGTDTQYF.

The rearrangement uses TRBV4-1 and TRBJ1-2; D uncertain. CDR3 length equals 15 residues. Trimming shortened V by 0 bases and J by 2 bases, and 10 bases separated the two germline ends. CDR1 is MGHRA and CDR2 is YSYEKL in the germline V gene. The CDR3 sequence is CASSQELARNYGYTF. CDR3 DNA: TGCGCCAGCAGCCAAGAATTGGCCAGGAACTATGGCTACACCTTC.

The rearrangement joins TRBV7-2 to TRBJ2-3, with 9 bases fitting TRBD2. V shed 1 base and J 5 bases; nucleotides not matched to a gene: 16. The germline gives CDR1 SGHTA, CDR2 FQGNSA. The CDR3 contains 19 residues. The CDR3 sequence is CASSLGGKLREGRGDTQYF. In nucleotides, the CDR3 is TGTGCCAGCAGCTTAGGGGGAAAGTTGCGGGAGGGCCGGGGAGATACGCAGTATTTT.

The rearrangement uses TRBV6-5 and TRBJ1-1, with D perhaps TRBD1 (5 bases). This CDR3 spans 14 amino acids. Germline CDR1 reads MNHEY; CDR2 reads SVGAGI. V lost 2 bases and J 2 bases, leaving 9 bases between the germline ends. The CDR3 protein is CASSYQGANTEAFF. The CDR3 DNA is TGTGCCAGCAGTTACCAGGGCGCAAACACTGAAGCTTTCTTT.

The rearrangement uses TRBV2 and TRBJ1-2; D is uncertain. The CDR3 is 13 amino acids. CDR1 and CDR2 (germline): SNHLY, FYNNEI. Deletions cut 3 bases from V and 4 bases from J, with 9 bases between. CDR3 in DNA: TGTGCCAGCAGTGACGGGGAAAGCTATGGCTACACCTTC. The encoded protein is CASSDGESYGYTF.